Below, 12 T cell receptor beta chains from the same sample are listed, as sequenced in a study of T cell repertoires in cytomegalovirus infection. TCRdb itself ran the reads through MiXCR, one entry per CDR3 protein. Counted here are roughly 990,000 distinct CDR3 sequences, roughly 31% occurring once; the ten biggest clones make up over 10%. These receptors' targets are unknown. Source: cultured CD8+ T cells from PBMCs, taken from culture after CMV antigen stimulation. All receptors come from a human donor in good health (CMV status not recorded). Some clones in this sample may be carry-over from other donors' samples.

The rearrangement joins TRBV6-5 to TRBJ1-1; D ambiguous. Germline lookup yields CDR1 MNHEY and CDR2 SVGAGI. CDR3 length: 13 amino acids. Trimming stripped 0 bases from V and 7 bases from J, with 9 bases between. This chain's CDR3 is CASSYSNGFEAFF. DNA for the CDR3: TGTGCCAGCAGTTACTCTAACGGCTTTGAAGCTTTCTTT.

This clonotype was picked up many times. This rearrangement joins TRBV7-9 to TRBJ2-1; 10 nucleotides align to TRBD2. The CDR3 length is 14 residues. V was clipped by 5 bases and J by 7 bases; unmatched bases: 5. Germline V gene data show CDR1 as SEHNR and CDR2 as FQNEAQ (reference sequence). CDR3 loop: CASSHSGGRNEQFF. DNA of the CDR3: TGTGCCAGCAGCCATAGCGGGGGGAGAAATGAGCAGTTCTTC. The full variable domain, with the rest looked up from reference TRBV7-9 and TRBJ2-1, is DTGVSQNPRHKITKRGQNVTFRCDPISEHNRLYWYRQTLGQGPEFLTYFQNEAQLEKSRLLSDRFSAERPKGSFSTLEIQRTEQGDSAMYLCASSHSGGRNEQFFGPGTRLTVL.

The CDR3 protein is CASSPIRDDQETQYF. The CDR3 bases are TGTGCCAGCAGCCCAATAAGGGACGACCAAGAGACCCAGTACTTC. The chain couples TRBV7-8 to TRBJ2-5; perhaps D is TRBD1 or TRBD2 (5 bases each). V shed 5 bases and J shed 0 bases, with 13 bases lying between them. Per germline, CDR1 SGHVS and CDR2 FQNEAQ. This CDR3 is 15 amino acids long.

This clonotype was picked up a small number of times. CDR3 coding DNA: TGTGCCAGCAGTTATTCCAGGGAGTATAATTCACCCCTCCACTTT. This gives the protein CASSYSREYNSPLHF. The chain carries TRBV6-2 or TRBV6-3 and TRBJ1-6, with D possibly being TRBD1 (5 bases). V dropped 3 bases and J dropped 4 bases, with 10 bases sitting between them. Per germline, CDR1 MNHEY and CDR2 SVGEGT. The CDR3 totals 15 residues.

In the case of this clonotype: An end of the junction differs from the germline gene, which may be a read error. DNA for the CDR3: TGTACCAGCGGCCGACAGCAGACGAACACCGGGGAGCTGTTTTTT. This encodes CTSGRQQTNTGELFF. This sequence joins TRBV6-2 or TRBV6-3 and TRBJ2-2; TRBD1 or TRBD2 may be the D gene (5 bases each). The V gene's germline CDR1 is MNHEY and CDR2 SVGEGT. The CDR3 runs to 15 residues.

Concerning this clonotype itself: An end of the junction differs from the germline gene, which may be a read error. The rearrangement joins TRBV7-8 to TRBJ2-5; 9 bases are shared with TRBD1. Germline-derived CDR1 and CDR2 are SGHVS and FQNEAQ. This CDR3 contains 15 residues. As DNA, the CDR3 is TGTACCAGCACTACTCCACAGGGGGCTGCGGAGACCCAGTACTTC. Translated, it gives CTSTTPQGAAETQYF.

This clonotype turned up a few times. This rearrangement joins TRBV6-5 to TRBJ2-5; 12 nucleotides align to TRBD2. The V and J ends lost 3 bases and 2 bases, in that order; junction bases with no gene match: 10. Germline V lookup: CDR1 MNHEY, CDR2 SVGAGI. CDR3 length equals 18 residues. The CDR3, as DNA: TGTGCCAGCAGTTATAATTCTCTAGCGGGGGGGGGGCAAGAGACCCAGTACTTC. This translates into CASSYNSLAGGGQETQYF.

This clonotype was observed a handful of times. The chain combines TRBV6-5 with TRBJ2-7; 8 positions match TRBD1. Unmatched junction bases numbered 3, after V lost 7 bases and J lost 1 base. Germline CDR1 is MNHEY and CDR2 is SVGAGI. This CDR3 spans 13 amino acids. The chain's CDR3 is CASKGQGSYEQYF. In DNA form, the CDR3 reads TGTGCCAGCAAAGGACAGGGTTCCTACGAGCAGTACTTC.

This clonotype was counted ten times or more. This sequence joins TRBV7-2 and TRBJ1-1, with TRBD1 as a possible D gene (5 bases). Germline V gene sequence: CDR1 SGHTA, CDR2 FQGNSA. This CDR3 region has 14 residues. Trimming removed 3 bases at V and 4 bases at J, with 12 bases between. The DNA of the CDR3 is TGTGCCAGCAGCTTTGGGGGGGGTGGCACTGAAGCTTTCTTT. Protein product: CASSFGGGGTEAFF.

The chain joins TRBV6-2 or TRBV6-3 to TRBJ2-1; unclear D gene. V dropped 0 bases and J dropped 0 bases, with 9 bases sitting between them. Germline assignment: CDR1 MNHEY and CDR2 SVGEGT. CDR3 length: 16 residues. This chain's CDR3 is CASSYSWGSSYNEQFF. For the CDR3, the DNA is TGTGCCAGCAGTTACTCTTGGGGTAGCTCCTACAATGAGCAGTTCTTC.

CDR3: CASSQIGRGITYEQYF. Written as DNA, the CDR3 is TGCGCCAGCAGTCAGATCGGAAGGGGTATCACCTACGAGCAGTACTTC. The V gene is TRBV23-1, the J gene TRBJ2-7, with a possible D match to TRBD1 (5 bases). TRBV23-1 is known as an ORF, though its function is uncertain. This CDR3 region has 16 residues. Trimming cost V 3 bases and J 2 bases, with 17 bases left between them.

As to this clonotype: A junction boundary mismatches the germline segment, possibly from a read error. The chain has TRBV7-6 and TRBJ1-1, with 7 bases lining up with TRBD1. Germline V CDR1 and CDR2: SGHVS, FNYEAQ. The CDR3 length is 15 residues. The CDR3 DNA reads TGTGTCAGCAGCTCCAGGGGGGGCGGGTATACTGAAGCTTTCTTT. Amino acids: CVSSSRGGGYTEAFF.